Listed below are T cell receptor beta chains from one sample, sequenced in a study of cytomegalovirus exposure and HLA in healthy donors. Only in-frame clones appear in the TCRdb table, and some are missing; sequencing was by immunoSEQ multiplex PCR. This table holds about 150,000 clones, roughly 86% found once. Sequencing used PBMCs. All receptors derive from a human donor in good health. CDR3s include the opening cysteine and the closing phenylalanine or tryptophan. The D gene is left open where the match is weak. Clone size is shown for a subset of rows, as once, few, many or a class of expanded clone.

J gene,V gene,D gene,clone size,CDR3 DNA,CDR3 protein
TRBJ2-7,TRBV6-5,TRBD2,.,TGTGCCAGCAGTTGGTCGGGGGGGTTGTACGAGCAGTACTTC,CASSWSGGLYEQYF
TRBJ2-3,TRBV10-3,TRBD2,once,TGTGCCATCAGTGCCCTAGCGGGGGCTAGGAGGTCTACAGATACGCAGTATTTT,CAISALAGARRSTDTQYF
TRBJ2-1,TRBV11-3,.,.,TGTGCCAGCAGCTTAGATTCCTCGCTTAGTGAGCAGTTCTTC,CASSLDSSLSEQFF
TRBJ1-2,TRBV19,.,few,TGTGCCAGTGGGGCAGGGTTTGGCTACACCTTC,CASGAGFGYTF
TRBJ2-4,TRBV5-1,.,.,TGCGCCAGCAGCTTGGAGGGGCAAAAAAACATTCAGTACTTC,CASSLEGQKNIQYF
TRBJ2-1,TRBV4-1,TRBD2,.,TGCGCCAGCAGCCAGCACCCCCTCCAGGCTAGCGGGACAAAGTACAATGAGCAGTTCTTC,CASSQHPLQASGTKYNEQFF
TRBJ2-7,TRBV4-1,.,few,TGCGCCAGCAGCCAAGTGGCCGGGGGCTACGAGCAGTACTTC,CASSQVAGGYEQYF
TRBJ2-2,TRBV12-5,.,few,TGTGCTAGTGGTTTGGTACTAGGTCGGCTTGGAGGGGAGCTGTTTTTT,CASGLVLGRLGGELFF
TRBJ2-1,TRBV25-1,.,.,TGTGCCAGCAGTGGGTCCCTAGCTAGCTCCTACAATGAGCAGTTCTTC,CASSGSLASSYNEQFF
TRBJ1-5,TRBV10-3,.,few,TGTGCCATCAGCGCAAACGGGGTGCGTCAGCCCCAGCATTTT,CAISANGVRQPQHF
TRBJ2-7,TRBV5-1,.,.,TGCGCCAGCAGAAGCCAGGGGCTTACCTACGAGCAGTACTTC,CASRSQGLTYEQYF
TRBJ2-3,TRBV18,.,.,TGTGCCAGCTCACCACAGGGTCTAGCTGTAGATACGCAGTATTTT,CASSPQGLAVDTQYF
TRBJ2-1,TRBV5-1,TRBD1,.,TGCGCCAGCAGCTTGGAAACAGGGGGGTACAATGAGCAGTTCTTC,CASSLETGGYNEQFF
TRBJ2-7,TRBV7-3,.,.,TGTGCCAGCAGCTCTTCCCCCTCCTACGAGCAGTACTTC,CASSSSPSYEQYF
TRBJ1-6,TRBV2,TRBD1,few,TGTGCCAGCAGGACCGGGACAGCAGAGTCACCCCTCCACTTT,CASRTGTAESPLHF
TRBJ1-3,TRBV2,TRBD1,.,TGTGCCAGCAGTGATGCGGACAGGGGTAGTGAAAACACCATATATTTT,CASSDADRGSENTIYF
TRBJ2-5,TRBV7-3,TRBD1,once,TGTGCCAGCAGCTCGGGGACAGTCCTGGAGACCCAGTACTTC,CASSSGTVLETQYF
TRBJ2-5,TRBV28,.,.,TGTGCCAATGGGAAGGCGGGGCCCGATGAGACCCAGTACTTC,CANGKAGPDETQYF
TRBJ2-1,TRBV28,.,.,TGTGCCAGCAGTTCGTCGACTAGAGTCAACGATGAGCAGTTCTTC,CASSSSTRVNDEQFF
TRBJ2-7,TRBV10-3,TRBD2,.,TGTGCCATCAGCGTAGCGGGGGGCTCCTACGAGCAGTACTTC,CAISVAGGSYEQYF
TRBJ1-3,TRBV6-1,.,.,TGTGCCAGCAGTTCAACAGGGAGTGGAAACACCATATATTTT,CASSSTGSGNTIYF
TRBJ1-2,TRBV9,.,.,TGTGCCAGCAGCGTAGGGCAGGGCCCCTATGGCTACACCTTC,CASSVGQGPYGYTF
TRBJ2-7,TRBV9,.,.,TGTGCCAGCAGCCTCATGGGAGGCGGCACCTACGAGCAGTACTTC,CASSLMGGGTYEQYF
TRBJ1-5,TRBV4-1,.,.,TGCGCCAGCAGCTCTTACAGGGAAAGCAATCAGCCCCAGCATTTT,CASSSYRESNQPQHF
TRBJ1-2,TRBV6-1,.,.,TGTGCCAGCAGTGGCTCTTCGGCCCAAGCGTCTGCCTATGGCTACACCTTC,CASSGSSAQASAYGYTF
TRBJ2-7,TRBV7-3,TRBD2,.,TGTGCCAGCAGCGCCTCTAGCGGGAGCTACGAGCAGTACTTC,CASSASSGSYEQYF
TRBJ1-2,TRBV4-1,.,.,TGCGCCAGCAGCCAAGGTACTAAAAACAGGGCTGGCTATGGCTACACCTTC,CASSQGTKNRAGYGYTF
TRBJ1-4,TRBV6-5,TRBD1,.,TGTGCCAGCAGAACGCCGACAGGGAGTGAAAAACTGTTTTTT,CASRTPTGSEKLFF
TRBJ2-2,TRBV5-1,.,.,TGCGCCAGCAGCTATACCGGGACAGGGGAGCTGTTTTTT,CASSYTGTGELFF
TRBJ1-5,TRBV9,.,.,TGTGCCAGCAGCGTTATATGGGGAGAGACGAATAGCAATCAGCCCCAGCATTTT,CASSVIWGETNSNQPQHF
TRBJ1-3,TRBV4-1,.,.,TGCGCCAGCAGGAAGGTTCTGGCGGAATCTGGAAACACCATATATTTT,CASRKVLAESGNTIYF
TRBJ2-2,TRBV27,TRBD2,.,TGTGCCAGCAGTTTATCGATTTTGACTAGCGGGAGCGGGGAGCTGTTTTTT,CASSLSILTSGSGELFF
TRBJ2-7,TRBV11-2,.,.,TGTGCCAGCAGCTCCCAGGGCTACGAGCAGTACTTC,CASSSQGYEQYF
TRBJ1-6,TRBV2,.,.,TGTGCCAGCAGTGAAGAGCCGAGATCTTCACCCCTCCACTTT,CASSEEPRSSPLHF
TRBJ2-7,TRBV7-9,TRBD2,few,TGTGCCAGCAGCTCGGGAGGGGTACAGTACCTCGAGCAGTACTTC,CASSSGGVQYLEQYF
TRBJ1-5,TRBV25-1,TRBD1,few,TGTGCCAGCAGTCCGACAGGGGGCAATCAGCCCCAGCATTTT,CASSPTGGNQPQHF
TRBJ1-2,TRBV6-6,TRBD1,.,TGTGCCAGCAGTCCGCCGACAGGGGATGGCTACACCTTC,CASSPPTGDGYTF
TRBJ1-2,TRBV5-1,TRBD1,.,TGCGCCAGCAGCTTGGACAGGGGGCGAGGTGGCTACACCTTC,CASSLDRGRGGYTF
TRBJ1-5,TRBV19,TRBD1,.,TGTGCCAGTAGCCCTCATTCCGGGACAGCCAATCAGCCCCAGCATTTT,CASSPHSGTANQPQHF
TRBJ2-1,TRBV18,TRBD1,.,TGTGCCAGCTCAACCTCCGGGACAGGGTCCCTTTACAATGAGCAGTTCTTC,CASSTSGTGSLYNEQFF
TRBJ1-2,TRBV19,.,.,TGTGCCAGTAGTATCTCCTGGTCAGGTCCTGGCTATGGCTACACCTTC,CASSISWSGPGYGYTF
TRBJ2-1,TRBV4-1,TRBD2,.,TGCGCCAGCAGCCACATTGTGCCCCGGAATGCGGGAGGATCCTACAATGAGCAGTTCTTC,CASSHIVPRNAGGSYNEQFF